This TCR beta chain comes out of a study of cytomegalovirus exposure and HLA in healthy donors. Study observations and caveats: Per a later analysis, about 15,000 TCR beta sequences showed association with HLA alleles at 0.05 false discovery rate. What was likely a sequencing artifact was a cluster of highly shared sequence variants. CMV serostatus stood as the only immune exposure information on hand.

This clone has just one count. Antigen: not known. The PCR employed 60 Vbeta primers together with 13 Jbeta primers. The data were produced by immunoSEQ multiplex PCR, yet TCRdb's version contains in-frame clones alone and is incomplete. In the table there are 200,000 or so clones, roughly 74% of which are singletons. CDR3 length: 14 residues. Trimming removed 6 bases from V and 4 bases from J; junction bases left unmatched: 4. Germline V gene data show CDR1 as SNHLY and CDR2 as FYNNEI. J is TRBJ2-7 and V is TRBV2; 12 nucleotides match TRBD2. Specimen: PBMCs. This receptor was taken from a woman aged 25 to 45 in good health and CMV-seropositive. CDR3 in DNA: TGTGCCAGCAGGCCTAGCGGGAGGGGGTACGAGCAGTACTTC. This sequence encodes CASRPSGRGYEQYF. The full variable domain, rest sourced from reference TRBV2 and TRBJ2-7, is EPEVTQTPSHQVTQMGQEVILRCVPISNHLYFYWYRQILGQKVEFLVSFYNNEISEKSEIFDDQFSVERPDGSNFTLKIRSTKLEDSAMYFCASRPSGRGYEQYFGPGTRLTVT.